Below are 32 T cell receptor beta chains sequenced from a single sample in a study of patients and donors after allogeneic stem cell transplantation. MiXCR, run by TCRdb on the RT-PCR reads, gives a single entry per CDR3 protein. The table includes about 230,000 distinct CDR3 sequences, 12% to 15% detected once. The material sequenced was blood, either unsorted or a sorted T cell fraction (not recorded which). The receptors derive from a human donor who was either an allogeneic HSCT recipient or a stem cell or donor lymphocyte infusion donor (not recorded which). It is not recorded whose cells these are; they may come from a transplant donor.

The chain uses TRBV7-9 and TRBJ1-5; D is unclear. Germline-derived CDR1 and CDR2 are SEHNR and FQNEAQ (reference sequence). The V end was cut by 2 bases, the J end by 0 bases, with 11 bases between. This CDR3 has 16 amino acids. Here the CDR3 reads CASSLSGSYSNQPQHF. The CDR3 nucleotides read TGTGCCAGCAGCTTAAGTGGGAGCTATAGCAATCAGCCCCAGCATTTT.

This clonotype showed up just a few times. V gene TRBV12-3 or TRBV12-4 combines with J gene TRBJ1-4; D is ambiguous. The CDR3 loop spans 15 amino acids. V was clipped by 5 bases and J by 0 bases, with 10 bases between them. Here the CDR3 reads CASSPGRTTNEKLFF. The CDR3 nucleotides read TGTGCCAGCAGTCCCGGGCGTACAACTAATGAAAAACTGTTTTTT.

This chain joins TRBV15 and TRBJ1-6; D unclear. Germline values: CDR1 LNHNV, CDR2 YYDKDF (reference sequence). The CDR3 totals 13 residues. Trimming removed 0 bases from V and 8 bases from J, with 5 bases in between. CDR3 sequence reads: CATSRDSDSPLHF. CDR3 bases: TGTGCCACCAGCAGAGATTCGGATTCACCCCTCCACTTT.

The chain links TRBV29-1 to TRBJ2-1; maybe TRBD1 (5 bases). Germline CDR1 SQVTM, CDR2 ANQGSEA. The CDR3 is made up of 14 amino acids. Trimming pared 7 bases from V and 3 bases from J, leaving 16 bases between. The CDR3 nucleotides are TGCAGCGGAGAAGACAGTGGCGACTACAATGAGCAGTTCTTC. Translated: CSGEDSGDYNEQFF.

The CDR3 region is CASSSTGYTGELFF. The CDR3 coding sequence is TGTGCCAGCAGCTCCACAGGGTATACCGGGGAGCTGTTTTTT. The rearrangement uses TRBV7-2 and TRBJ2-2; TRBD1 is a possible D gene (6 bases). V was pared by 4 bases and J by 5 bases, with 11 bases between. The CDR3 loop spans 14 amino acids. Germline assignment: CDR1 SGHTA and CDR2 FQGNSA.

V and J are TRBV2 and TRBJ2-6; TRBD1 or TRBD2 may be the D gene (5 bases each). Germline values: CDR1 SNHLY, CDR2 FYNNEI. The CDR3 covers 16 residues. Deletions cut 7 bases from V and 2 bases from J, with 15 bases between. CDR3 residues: CASTQEGLAGANVLTF. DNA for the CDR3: TGTGCCAGCACCCAAGAGGGGCTAGCTGGGGCCAACGTCCTGACTTTC.

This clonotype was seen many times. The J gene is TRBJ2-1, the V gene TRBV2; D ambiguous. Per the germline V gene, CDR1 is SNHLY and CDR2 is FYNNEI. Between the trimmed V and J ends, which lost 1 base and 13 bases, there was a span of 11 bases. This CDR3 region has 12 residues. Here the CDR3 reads CASSEVRNVQFF. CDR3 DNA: TGTGCCAGCAGTGAAGTCAGGAATGTTCAGTTCTTC.

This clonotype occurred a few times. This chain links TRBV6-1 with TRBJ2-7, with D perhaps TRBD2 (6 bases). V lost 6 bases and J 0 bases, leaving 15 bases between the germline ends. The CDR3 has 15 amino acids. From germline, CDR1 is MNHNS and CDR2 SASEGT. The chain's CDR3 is CASSSGRRGSYEQYF. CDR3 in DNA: TGTGCCAGCAGCTCAGGGAGGAGGGGCTCCTACGAGCAGTACTTC.

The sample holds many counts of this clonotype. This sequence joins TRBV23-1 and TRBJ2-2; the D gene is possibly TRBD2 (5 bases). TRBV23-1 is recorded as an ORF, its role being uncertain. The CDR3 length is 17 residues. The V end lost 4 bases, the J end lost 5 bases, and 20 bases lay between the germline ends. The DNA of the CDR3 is TGCGCCAGCAGTCTTCCTCGGGGAACCCCCAAAACCGGGGAGCTGTTTTTT. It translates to CASSLPRGTPKTGELFF.

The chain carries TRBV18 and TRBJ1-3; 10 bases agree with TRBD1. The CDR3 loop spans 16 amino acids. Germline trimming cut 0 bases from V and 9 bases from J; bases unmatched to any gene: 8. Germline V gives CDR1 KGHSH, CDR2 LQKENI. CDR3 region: CASSPPPGTGVGTIYF. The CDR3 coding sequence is TGTGCCAGCTCACCACCACCCGGGACAGGGGTTGGCACCATATATTTT.

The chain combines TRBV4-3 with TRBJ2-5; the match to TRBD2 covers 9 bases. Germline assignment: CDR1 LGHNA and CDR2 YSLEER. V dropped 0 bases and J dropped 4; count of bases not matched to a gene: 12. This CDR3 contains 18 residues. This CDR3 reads CASSQDPPSGDPPETQYF. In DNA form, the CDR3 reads TGCGCCAGCAGCCAAGACCCCCCTAGCGGGGATCCCCCAGAGACCCAGTACTTC.

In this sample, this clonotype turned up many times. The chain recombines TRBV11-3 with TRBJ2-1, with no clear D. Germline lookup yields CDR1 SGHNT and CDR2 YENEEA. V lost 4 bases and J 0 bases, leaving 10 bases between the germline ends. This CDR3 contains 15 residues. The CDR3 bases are TGTGCCAGCAGCTCCCAGACGGGCTCCTACAATGAGCAGTTCTTC. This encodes CASSSQTGSYNEQFF.

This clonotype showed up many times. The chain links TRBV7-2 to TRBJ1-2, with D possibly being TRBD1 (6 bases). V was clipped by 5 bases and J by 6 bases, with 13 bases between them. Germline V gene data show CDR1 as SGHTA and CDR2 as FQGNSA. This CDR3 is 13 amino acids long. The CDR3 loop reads CASSARTANGYTF. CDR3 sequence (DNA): TGTGCCAGCAGCGCGCGGACAGCTAATGGCTACACCTTC.

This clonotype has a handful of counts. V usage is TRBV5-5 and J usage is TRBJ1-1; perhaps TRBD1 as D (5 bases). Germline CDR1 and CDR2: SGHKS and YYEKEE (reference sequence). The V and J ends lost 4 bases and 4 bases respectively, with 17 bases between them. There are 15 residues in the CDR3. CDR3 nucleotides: TGTGCCAGCAGCCTCTCAGGACGGGGGAGCACTGAAGCTTTCTTT. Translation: CASSLSGRGSTEAFF. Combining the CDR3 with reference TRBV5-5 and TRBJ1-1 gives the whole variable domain DAGVTQSPTHLIKTRGQQVTLRCSPISGHKSVSWYQQVLGQGPQFIFQYYEKEERGRGNFPDRFSARQFPNYSSELNVNALLLGDSALYLCASSLSGRGSTEAFFGQGTRLTVV.

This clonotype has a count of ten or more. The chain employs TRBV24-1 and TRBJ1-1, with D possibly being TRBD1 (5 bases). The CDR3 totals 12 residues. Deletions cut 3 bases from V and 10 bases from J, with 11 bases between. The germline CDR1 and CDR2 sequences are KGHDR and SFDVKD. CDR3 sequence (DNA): TGTGCCACCAGTGATCCCGGGGGGGGAGCTTTCTTT. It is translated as CATSDPGGGAFF.

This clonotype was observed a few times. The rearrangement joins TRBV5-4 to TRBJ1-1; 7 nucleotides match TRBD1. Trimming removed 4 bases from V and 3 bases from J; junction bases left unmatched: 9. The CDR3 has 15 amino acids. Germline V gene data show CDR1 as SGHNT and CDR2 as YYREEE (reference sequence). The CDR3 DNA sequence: TGTGCCAGCAGCGACAGGGCGCCGATTGACACTGAAGCTTTCTTT. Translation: CASSDRAPIDTEAFF. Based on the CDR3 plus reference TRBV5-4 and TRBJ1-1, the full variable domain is ETGVTQSPTHLIKTRGQQVTLRCSSQSGHNTVSWYQQALGQGPQFIFQYYREEENGRGNFPPRFSGLQFPNYSSELNVNALELDDSALYLCASSDRAPIDTEAFFGQGTRLTVV.

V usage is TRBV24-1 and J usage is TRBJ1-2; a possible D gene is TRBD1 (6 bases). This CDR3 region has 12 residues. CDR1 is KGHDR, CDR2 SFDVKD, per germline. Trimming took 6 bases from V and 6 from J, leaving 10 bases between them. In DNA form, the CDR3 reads TGTGCCACCAGTAACAGGGACCATGGCTACACCTTC. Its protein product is CATSNRDHGYTF.

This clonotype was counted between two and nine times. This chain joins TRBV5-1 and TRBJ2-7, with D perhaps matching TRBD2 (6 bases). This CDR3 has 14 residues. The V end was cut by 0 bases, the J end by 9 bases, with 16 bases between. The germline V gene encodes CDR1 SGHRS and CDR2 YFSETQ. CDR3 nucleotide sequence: TGCGCCAGCAGCTTGGCCGGAACCGGGAGCTCGCAGTACTTC. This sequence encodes CASSLAGTGSSQYF.

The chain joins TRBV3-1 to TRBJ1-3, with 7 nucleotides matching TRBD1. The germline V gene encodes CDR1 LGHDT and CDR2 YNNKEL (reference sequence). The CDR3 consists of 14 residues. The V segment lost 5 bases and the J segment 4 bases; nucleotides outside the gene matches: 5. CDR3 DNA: TGTGCCAGCAGCTATGACAGGGTAGGAAACACCATATATTTT. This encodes CASSYDRVGNTIYF.

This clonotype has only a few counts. This CDR3 reads CASRSYVTGAGELFF. In DNA, the CDR3 is TGTGCCAGCAGATCCTATGTTACGGGCGCCGGGGAGCTGTTTTTT. This chain uses TRBV7-6 with TRBJ2-2, with no clear D. Germline CDR1 SGHVS, CDR2 FNYEAQ. The CDR3 extends over 15 amino acids. V lost 6 bases and J lost 6, with 17 bases in between.

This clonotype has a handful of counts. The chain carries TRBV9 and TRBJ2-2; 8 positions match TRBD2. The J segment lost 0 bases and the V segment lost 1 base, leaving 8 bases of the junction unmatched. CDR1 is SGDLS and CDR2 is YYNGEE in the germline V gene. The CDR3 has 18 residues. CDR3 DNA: TGTGCCAGCAGCGTAATATCCACCGGGGGGGCGAACACCGGGGAGCTGTTTTTT. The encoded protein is CASSVISTGGANTGELFF. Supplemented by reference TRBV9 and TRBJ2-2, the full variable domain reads DSGVTQTPKHLITATGQRVTLRCSPRSGDLSVYWYQQSLDQGLQFLIQYYNGEERAKGNILERFSAQQFPDLHSELNLSSLELGDSALYFCASSVISTGGANTGELFFGEGSRLTVL.

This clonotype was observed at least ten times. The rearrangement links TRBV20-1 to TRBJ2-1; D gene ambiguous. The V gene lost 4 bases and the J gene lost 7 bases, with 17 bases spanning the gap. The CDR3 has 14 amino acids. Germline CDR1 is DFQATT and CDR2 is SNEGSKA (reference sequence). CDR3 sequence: CSANLPVTKNEQFF. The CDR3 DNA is TGCAGTGCTAATCTTCCGGTGACGAAAAATGAGCAGTTCTTC.

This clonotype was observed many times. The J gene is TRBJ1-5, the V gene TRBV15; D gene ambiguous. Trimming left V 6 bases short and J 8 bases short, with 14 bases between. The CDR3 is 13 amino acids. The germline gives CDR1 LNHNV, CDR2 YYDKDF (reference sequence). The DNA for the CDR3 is TGTGCCACCAGAGGAGACGGGGTTAAGCCCCAGCATTTT. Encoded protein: CATRGDGVKPQHF.

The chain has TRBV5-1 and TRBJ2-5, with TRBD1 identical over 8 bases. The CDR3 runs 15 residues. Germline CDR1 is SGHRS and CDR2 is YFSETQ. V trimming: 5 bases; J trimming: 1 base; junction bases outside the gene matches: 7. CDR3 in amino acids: CASRYVGQGQETQYF. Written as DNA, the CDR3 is TGCGCCAGCAGATATGTAGGACAGGGCCAAGAGACCCAGTACTTC.

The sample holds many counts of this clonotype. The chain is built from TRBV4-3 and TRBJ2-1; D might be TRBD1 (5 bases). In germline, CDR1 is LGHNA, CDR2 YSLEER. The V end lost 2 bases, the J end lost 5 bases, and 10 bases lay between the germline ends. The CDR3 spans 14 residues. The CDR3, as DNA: TGCGCCAGCAGCCAACTACAAGGGGACAATGAGCAGTTCTTC. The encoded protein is CASSQLQGDNEQFF.

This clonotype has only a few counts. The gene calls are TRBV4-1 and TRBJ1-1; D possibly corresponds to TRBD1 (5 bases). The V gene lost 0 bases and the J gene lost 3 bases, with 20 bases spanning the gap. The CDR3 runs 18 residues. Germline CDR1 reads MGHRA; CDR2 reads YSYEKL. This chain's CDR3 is CASSQDLGYGAQHTEAFF. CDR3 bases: TGCGCCAGCAGCCAAGATCTCGGGTATGGGGCGCAACACACTGAAGCTTTCTTT.

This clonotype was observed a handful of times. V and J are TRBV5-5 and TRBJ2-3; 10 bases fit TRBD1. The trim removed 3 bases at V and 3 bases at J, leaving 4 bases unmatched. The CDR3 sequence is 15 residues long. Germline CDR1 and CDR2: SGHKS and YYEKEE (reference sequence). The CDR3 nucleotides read TGTGCCAGCAGCTACCGGGACAGGGGAACAGATACGCAGTATTTT. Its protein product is CASSYRDRGTDTQYF.

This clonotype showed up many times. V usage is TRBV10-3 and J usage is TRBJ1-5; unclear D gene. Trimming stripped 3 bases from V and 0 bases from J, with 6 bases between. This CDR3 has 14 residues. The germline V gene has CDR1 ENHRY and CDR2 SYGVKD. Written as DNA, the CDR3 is TGTGCCATCAGTGACGGTTATAGCAATCAGCCCCAGCATTTT. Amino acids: CAISDGYSNQPQHF.

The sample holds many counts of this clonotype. DNA of the CDR3: TGCGCCAGCAGCTTGACGACTAGCGACACAGATACGCAGTATTTT. It translates to CASSLTTSDTDTQYF. V gene TRBV5-1 combines with J gene TRBJ2-3; the match to TRBD2 covers 8 bases. The V segment lost 1 base and the J segment 2 bases; nucleotides outside the gene matches: 3. Germline CDR1 is SGHRS and CDR2 is YFSETQ. The CDR3 runs 15 residues.

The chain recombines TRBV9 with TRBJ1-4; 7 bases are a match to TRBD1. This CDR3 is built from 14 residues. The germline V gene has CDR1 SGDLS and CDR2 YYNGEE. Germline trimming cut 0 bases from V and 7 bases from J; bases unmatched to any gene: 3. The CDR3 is CASSVVPGGEKLFF. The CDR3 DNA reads TGTGCCAGCAGCGTAGTGCCAGGGGGTGAAAAACTGTTTTTT.

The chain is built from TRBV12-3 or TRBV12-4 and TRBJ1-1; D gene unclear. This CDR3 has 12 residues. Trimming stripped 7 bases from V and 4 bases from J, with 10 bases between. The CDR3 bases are TGTGCCAGCACCACGTATGGCACTGAAGCTTTCTTT. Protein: CASTTYGTEAFF.

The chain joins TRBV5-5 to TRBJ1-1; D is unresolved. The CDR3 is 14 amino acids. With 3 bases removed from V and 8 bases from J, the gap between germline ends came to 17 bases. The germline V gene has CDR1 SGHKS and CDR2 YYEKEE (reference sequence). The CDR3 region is CASSSTNAGFEAFF. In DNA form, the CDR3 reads TGTGCCAGCAGCTCGACGAATGCGGGCTTCGAAGCTTTCTTT.